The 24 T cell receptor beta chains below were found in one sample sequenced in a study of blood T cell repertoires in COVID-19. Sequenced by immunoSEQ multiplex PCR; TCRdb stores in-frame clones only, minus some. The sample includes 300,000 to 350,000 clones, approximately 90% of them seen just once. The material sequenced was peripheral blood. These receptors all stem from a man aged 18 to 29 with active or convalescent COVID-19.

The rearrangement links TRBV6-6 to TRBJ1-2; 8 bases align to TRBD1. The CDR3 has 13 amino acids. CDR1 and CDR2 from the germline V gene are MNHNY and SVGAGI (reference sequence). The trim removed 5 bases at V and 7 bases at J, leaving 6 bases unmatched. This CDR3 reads CASSRPGGAGYTF. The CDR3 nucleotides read TGTGCCAGCAGTCGCCCAGGGGGCGCTGGCTACACCTTC.

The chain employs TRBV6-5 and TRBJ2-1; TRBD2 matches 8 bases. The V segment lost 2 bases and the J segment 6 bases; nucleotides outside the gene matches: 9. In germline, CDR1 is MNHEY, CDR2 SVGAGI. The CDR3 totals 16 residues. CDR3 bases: TGTGCCAGCAGTTACCCGGTCCGGGGGGGTGGCAATGAGCAGTTCTTC. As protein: CASSYPVRGGGNEQFF.

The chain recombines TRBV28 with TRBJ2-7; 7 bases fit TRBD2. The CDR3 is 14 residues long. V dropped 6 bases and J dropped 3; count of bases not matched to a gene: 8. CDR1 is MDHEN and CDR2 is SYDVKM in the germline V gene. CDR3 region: CASRPVRGVYEQYF. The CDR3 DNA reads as TGTGCCAGCAGACCTGTTCGGGGGGTCTACGAGCAGTACTTC.

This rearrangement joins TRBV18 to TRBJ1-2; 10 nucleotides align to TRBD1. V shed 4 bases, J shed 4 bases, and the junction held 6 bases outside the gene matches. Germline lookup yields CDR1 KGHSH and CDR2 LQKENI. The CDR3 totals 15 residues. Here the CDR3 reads CASSQDRGRGYGYTF. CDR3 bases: TGTGCCAGCTCACAAGACAGGGGGCGAGGCTATGGCTACACCTTC.

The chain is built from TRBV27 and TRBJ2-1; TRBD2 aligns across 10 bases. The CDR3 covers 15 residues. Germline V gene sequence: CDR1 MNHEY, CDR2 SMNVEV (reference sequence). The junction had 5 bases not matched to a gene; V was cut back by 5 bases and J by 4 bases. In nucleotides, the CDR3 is TGTGCCAGCAGTCAAGCGGGGGGGCTTTACAATGAGCAGTTCTTC. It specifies CASSQAGGLYNEQFF.

CDR3 protein: CASSQVRQSDTQYF. CDR3 in DNA: TGTGCCAGCAGCCAAGTTCGACAGTCAGATACGCAGTATTTT. The V call is TRBV3-1 (or the pseudogene TRBV3-2), the J call TRBJ2-3; possible D gene TRBD1, 5 bases. Trimming cost V 1 base and J 4 bases, with 9 bases left between them. Per germline, CDR1 LGHDT and CDR2 YNNKEL (reference sequence). CDR3 length: 14 amino acids.

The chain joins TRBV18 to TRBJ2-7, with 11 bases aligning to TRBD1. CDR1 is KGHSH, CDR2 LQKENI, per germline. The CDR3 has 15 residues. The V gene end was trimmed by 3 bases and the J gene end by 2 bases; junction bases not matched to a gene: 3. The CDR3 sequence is CASSPGGQGAYEQYF. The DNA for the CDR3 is TGTGCCAGCTCACCGGGGGGACAGGGGGCCTACGAGCAGTACTTC.

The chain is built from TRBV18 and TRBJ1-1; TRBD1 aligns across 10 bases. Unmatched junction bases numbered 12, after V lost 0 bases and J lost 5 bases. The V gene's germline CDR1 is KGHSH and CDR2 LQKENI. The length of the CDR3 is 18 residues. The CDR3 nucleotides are TGTGCCAGCTCACCACCGGGCCTGGGACAGGGGTTGTGGACTGAAGCTTTCTTT. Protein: CASSPPGLGQGLWTEAFF. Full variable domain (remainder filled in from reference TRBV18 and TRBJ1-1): NAGVMQNPRHLVRRRGQEARLRCSPMKGHSHVYWYRQLPEEGLKFMVYLQKENIIDESGMPKERFSAEFPKEGPSILRIQQVVRGDSAAYFCASSPPGLGQGLWTEAFFGQGTRLTVV.

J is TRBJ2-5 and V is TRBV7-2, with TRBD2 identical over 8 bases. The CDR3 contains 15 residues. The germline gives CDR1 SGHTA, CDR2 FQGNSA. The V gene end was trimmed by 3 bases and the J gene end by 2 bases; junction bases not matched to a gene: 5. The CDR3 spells CASSLLAGTQETQYF. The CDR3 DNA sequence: TGTGCCAGCAGCTTGTTAGCGGGGACTCAAGAGACCCAGTACTTC. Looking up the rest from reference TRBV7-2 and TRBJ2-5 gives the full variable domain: GAGVSQSPSNKVTEKGKDVELRCDPISGHTALYWYRQSLGQGLEFLIYFQGNSAPDKSGLPSDRFSAERTGGSVSTLTIQRTQQEDSAVYLCASSLLAGTQETQYFGPGTRLLVL.

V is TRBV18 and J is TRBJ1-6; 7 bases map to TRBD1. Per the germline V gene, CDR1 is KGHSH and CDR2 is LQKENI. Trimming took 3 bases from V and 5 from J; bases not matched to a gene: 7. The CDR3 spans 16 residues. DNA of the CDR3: TGTGCCAGCTCACCGCATCCGGGACAGAATAATTCACCCCTCCACTTT. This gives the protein CASSPHPGQNNSPLHF.

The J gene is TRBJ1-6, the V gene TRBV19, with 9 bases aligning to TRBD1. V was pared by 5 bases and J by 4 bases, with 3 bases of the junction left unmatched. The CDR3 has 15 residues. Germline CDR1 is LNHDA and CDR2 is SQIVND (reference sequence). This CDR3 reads CASSAQGAYNSPLHF. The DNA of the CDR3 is TGTGCCAGTAGTGCACAGGGGGCGTATAATTCACCCCTCCACTTT. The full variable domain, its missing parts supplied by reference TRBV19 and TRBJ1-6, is DGGITQSPKYLFRKEGQNVTLSCEQNLNHDAMYWYRQDPGQGLRLIYYSQIVNDFQKGDIAEGYSVSREKKESFPLTVTSAQKNPTAFYLCASSAQGAYNSPLHFGNGTRLTVT.

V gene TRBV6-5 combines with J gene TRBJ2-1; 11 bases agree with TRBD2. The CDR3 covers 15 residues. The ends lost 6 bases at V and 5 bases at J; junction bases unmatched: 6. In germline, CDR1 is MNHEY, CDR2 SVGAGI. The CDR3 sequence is CASSPTSGENNEQFF. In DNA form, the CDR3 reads TGTGCCAGCAGCCCGACTAGCGGGGAAAACAATGAGCAGTTCTTC.

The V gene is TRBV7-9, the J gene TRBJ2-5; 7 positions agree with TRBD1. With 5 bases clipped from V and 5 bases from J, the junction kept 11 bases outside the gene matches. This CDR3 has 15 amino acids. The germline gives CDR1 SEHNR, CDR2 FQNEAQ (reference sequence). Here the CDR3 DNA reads TGTGCCAGCAGCCCAGGGACAGACCTGCTGGAGACCCAGTACTTC. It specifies CASSPGTDLLETQYF.

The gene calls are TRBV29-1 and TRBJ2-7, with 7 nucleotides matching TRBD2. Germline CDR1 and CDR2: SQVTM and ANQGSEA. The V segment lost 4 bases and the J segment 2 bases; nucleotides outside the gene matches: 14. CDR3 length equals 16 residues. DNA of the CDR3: TGCAGCGTTGCGGGGGTGGAGCGGGGATTCACCTACGAGCAGTACTTC. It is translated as CSVAGVERGFTYEQYF.

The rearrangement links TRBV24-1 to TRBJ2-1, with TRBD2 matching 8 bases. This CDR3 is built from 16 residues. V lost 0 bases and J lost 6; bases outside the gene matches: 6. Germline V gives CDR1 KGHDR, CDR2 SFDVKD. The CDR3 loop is CATSDLLPSGLNEQFF. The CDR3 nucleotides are TGTGCCACCAGTGATTTGCTCCCTAGCGGGCTCAATGAGCAGTTCTTC.

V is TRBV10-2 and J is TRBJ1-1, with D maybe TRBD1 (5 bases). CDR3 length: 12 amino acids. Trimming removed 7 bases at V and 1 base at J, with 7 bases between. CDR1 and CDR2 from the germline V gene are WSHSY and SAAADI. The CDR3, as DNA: TGCGCCAGCAAAACAGGGAACACTGAAGCTTTCTTT. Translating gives CASKTGNTEAFF.

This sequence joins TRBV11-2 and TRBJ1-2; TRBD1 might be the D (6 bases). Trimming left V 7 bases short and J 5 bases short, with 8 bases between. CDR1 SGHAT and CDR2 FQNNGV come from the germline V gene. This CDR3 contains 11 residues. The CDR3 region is CASKGVYGYTF. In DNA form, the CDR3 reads TGTGCCAGCAAGGGGGTTTATGGCTACACCTTC.

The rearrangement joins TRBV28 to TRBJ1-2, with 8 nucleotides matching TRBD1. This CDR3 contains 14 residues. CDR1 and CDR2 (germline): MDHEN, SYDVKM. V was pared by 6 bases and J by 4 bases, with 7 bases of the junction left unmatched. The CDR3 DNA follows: TGTGCCAGCAGAGCTACAGGGGGTCCCTATGGCTACACCTTC. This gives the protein CASRATGGPYGYTF.

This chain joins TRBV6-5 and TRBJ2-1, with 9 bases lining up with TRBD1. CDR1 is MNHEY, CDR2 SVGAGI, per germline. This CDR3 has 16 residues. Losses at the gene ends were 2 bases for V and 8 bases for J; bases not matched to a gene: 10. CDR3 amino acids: CASSYAPGQGTHEQFF. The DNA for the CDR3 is TGTGCCAGCAGTTACGCCCCGGGACAGGGCACCCATGAGCAGTTCTTC.

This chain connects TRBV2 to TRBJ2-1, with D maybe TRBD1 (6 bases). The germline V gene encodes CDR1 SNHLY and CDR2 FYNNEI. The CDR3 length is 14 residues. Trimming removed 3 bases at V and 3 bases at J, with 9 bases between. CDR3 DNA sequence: TGTGCCAGCAGTGAGGGGGCGGGCTACAATGAGCAGTTCTTC. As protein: CASSEGAGYNEQFF.

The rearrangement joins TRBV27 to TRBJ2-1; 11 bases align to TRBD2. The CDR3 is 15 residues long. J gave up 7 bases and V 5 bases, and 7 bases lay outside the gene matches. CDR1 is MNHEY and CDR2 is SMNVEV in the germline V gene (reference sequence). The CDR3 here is CASSPTSGSRNEQFF. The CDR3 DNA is TGTGCCAGCAGTCCAACTAGCGGGAGTAGGAATGAGCAGTTCTTC.

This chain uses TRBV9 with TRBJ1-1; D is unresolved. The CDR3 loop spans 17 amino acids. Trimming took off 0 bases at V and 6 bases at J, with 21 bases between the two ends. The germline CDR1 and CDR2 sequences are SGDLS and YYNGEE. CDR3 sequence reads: CASSVGVSGLGSAEAFF. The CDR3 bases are TGTGCCAGCAGCGTAGGTGTTTCGGGCCTCGGGAGCGCTGAAGCTTTCTTT.

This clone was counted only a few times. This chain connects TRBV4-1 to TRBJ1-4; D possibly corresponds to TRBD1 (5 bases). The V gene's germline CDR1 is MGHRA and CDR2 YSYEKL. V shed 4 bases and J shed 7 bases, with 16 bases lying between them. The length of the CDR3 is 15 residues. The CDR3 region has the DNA TGCGCCAGCAGCCCGGGGGACTGGGATATTGAAAAACTGTTTTTT. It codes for CASSPGDWDIEKLFF.

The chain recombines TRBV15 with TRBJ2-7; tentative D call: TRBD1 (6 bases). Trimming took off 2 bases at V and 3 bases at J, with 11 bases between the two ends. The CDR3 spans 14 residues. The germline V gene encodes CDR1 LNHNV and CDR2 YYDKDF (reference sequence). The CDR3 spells CATSRFRGFYEQYF. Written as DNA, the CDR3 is TGTGCCACCAGCAGATTCAGGGGCTTCTACGAGCAGTACTTC.